These 5 T cell receptor beta chains were all obtained from the same sample, sequenced in a study of STAT5B mutations in CD4+ large granular lymphocyte leukemia. Sequenced by immunoSEQ multiplex PCR; TCRdb stores in-frame clones only, minus some. The sample carries about 35,000 clones, around 67% recorded once. Sequenced: CD4+ T cells from blood buffy coats. These TCRs come from a human donor in good health.

The chain combines TRBV15 with TRBJ1-4; D is unclear. The CDR3 is made up of 15 amino acids. From germline, CDR1 is LNHNV and CDR2 YYDKDF (reference sequence). Trimming left V 0 bases short and J 5 bases short, with 10 bases between. The CDR3 region is CATSRELEPNEKLFF. The DNA of the CDR3 is TGTGCCACCAGCAGAGAGTTGGAGCCCAATGAAAAACTGTTTTTT.

The chain carries TRBV7-9 and TRBJ2-7; 7 positions agree with TRBD2. Germline lookup yields CDR1 SEHNR and CDR2 FQNEAQ (reference sequence). The V and J ends lost 1 base and 6 bases, in that order; junction bases with no gene match: 3. CDR3 length equals 13 residues. CDR3 loop: CASSLGGGREQYF. DNA for the CDR3: TGTGCCAGCAGCTTAGGGGGGGGACGCGAGCAGTACTTC.

Only one count was recorded for this clone. The CDR3 DNA is TGTGCCAGCAGCGTAGAAGGAACCTCATATGGCTACACCTTC. Residues: CASSVEGTSYGYTF. The chain carries TRBV9 and TRBJ1-2; D gene uncertain. The CDR3 sequence is 14 residues long. Trimming shortened V by 0 bases and J by 5 bases, and 11 bases separated the two germline ends. Germline CDR1 is SGDLS and CDR2 is YYNGEE.

The table lists this clone with a few counts. This rearrangement joins TRBV9 to TRBJ1-5; D remains unclear. The ends were cut back, 0 bases at V and 10 bases at J, with 8 bases in the middle. This CDR3 has 12 amino acids. Germline V lookup: CDR1 SGDLS, CDR2 YYNGEE. CDR3 in amino acids: CASSVAPYPQHF. The CDR3, as DNA: TGTGCCAGCAGCGTAGCACCTTACCCCCAGCATTTT.

The chain uses TRBV5-8 and TRBJ1-5; possible D gene TRBD1, 6 bases. Trimming stripped 3 bases from V and 2 bases from J, with 15 bases between. Looked up from germline, CDR1 is SGHTS and CDR2 is YDEGEE. This CDR3 has 16 amino acids. For the CDR3, the DNA is TGTGCCAGCAGCTACCTCCGAGGGGGACGCAATCAGCCCCAGCATTTT. Amino acids: CASSYLRGGRNQPQHF. Together with reference TRBV5-8 and TRBJ1-5, the CDR3 gives the full variable domain: EAGVTQSPTHLIKTRGQQATLRCSPISGHTSVYWYQQALGLGLQFLLWYDEGEERNRGNFPPRFSGRQFPNYSSELNVNALELEDSALYLCASSYLRGGRNQPQHFGDGTRLSIL.